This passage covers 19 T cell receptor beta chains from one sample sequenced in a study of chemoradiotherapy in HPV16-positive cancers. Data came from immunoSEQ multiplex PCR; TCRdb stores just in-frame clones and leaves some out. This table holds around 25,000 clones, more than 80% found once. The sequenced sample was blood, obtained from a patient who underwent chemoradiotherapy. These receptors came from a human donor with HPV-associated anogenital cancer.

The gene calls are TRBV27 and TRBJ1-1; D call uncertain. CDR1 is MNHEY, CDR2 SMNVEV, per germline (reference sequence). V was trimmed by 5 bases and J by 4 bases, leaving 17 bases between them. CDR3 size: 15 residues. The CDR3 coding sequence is TGTGCCAGCAGTCCCGACACAACTACTGGCACTGAAGCTTTCTTT. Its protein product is CASSPDTTTGTEAFF.

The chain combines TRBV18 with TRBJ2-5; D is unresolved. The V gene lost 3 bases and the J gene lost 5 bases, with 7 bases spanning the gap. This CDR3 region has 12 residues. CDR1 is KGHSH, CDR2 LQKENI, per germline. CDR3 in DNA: TGTGCCAGCTCACCTTCCGGGGAGACCCAGTACTTC. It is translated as CASSPSGETQYF.

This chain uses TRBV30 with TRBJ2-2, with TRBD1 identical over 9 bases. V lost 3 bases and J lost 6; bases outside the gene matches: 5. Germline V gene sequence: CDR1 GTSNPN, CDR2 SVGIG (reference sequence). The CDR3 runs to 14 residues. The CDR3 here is CAWRQGARAGELFF. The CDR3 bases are TGTGCCTGGAGACAGGGGGCGAGGGCCGGGGAGCTGTTTTTT. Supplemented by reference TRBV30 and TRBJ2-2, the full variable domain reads SQTIHQWPATLVQPVGSPLSLECTVEGTSNPNLYWYRQAAGRGLQLLFYSVGIGQISSEVPQNLSASRPQDRQFILSSKKLLLSDSGFYLCAWRQGARAGELFFGEGSRLTVL.

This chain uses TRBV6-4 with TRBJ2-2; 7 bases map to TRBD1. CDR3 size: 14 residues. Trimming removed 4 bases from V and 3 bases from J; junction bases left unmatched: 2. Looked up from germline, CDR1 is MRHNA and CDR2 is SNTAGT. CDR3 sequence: CASSGDSHTGELFF. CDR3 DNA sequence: TGTGCCAGCAGTGGGGACAGTCACACCGGGGAGCTGTTTTTT.

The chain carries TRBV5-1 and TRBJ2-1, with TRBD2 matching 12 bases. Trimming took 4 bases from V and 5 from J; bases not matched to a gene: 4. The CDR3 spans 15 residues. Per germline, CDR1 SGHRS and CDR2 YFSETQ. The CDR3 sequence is CASSTGLAGNNEQFF. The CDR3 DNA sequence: TGCGCCAGCAGCACCGGACTAGCGGGGAACAATGAGCAGTTCTTC. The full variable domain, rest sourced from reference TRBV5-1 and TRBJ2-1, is KAGVTQTPRYLIKTRGQQVTLSCSPISGHRSVSWYQQTPGQGLQFLFEYFSETQRNKGNFPGRFSGRQFSNSRSEMNVSTLELGDSALYLCASSTGLAGNNEQFFGPGTRLTVL.

CDR3 protein: CASSQELGHSLSYEQYF. Here the CDR3 DNA reads TGTGCCAGCAGCCAAGAATTGGGACACAGCCTATCCTACGAGCAGTACTTC. This sequence joins TRBV4-2 and TRBJ2-7, with D possibly TRBD1 on 6 matching bases. Trimming removed 0 bases at V and 1 base at J, with 16 bases between. Germline V gene sequence: CDR1 LGHNA, CDR2 YNFKEQ. The CDR3 consists of 17 residues.

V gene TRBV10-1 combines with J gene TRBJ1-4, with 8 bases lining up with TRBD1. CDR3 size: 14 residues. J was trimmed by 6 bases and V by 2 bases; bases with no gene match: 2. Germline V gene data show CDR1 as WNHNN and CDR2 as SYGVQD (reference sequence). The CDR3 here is CASSETDRDEKLFF. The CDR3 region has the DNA TGCGCCAGCAGTGAGACGGACAGGGATGAAAAACTGTTTTTT.

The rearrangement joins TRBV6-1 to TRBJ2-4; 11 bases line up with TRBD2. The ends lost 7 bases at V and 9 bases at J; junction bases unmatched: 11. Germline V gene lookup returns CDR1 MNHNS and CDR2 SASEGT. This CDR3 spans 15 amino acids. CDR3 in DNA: TGTGCCAGCACCGGAACTAGCGGGAGTCGTGGCATTCAGTACTTC. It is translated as CASTGTSGSRGIQYF.

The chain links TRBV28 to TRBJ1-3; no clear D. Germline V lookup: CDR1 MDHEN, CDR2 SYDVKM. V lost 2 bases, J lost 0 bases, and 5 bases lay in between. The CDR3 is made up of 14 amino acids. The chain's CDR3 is CASSLSASGNTIYF. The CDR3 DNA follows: TGTGCCAGCAGTTTAAGTGCCTCTGGAAACACCATATATTTT.

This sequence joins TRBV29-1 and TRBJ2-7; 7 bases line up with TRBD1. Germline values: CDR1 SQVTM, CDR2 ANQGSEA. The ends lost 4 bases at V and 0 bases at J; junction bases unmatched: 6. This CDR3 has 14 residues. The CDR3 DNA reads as TGCAGCGTTGGAGGACAGGAGAGCTCCTACGAGCAGTACTTC. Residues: CSVGGQESSYEQYF.

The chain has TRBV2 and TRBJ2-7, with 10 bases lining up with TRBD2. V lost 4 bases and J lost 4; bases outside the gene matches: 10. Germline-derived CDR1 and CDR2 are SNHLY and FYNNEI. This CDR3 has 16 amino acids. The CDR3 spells CASSGRTSGRAYEQYF. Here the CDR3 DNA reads TGTGCCAGCAGTGGGAGGACGAGCGGGAGGGCTTACGAGCAGTACTTC.

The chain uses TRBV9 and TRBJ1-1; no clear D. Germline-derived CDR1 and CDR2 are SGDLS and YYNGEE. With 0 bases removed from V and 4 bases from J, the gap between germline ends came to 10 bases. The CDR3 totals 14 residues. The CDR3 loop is CASSVGSEGTEAFF. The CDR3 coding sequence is TGTGCCAGCAGCGTAGGTTCCGAGGGCACTGAAGCTTTCTTT.

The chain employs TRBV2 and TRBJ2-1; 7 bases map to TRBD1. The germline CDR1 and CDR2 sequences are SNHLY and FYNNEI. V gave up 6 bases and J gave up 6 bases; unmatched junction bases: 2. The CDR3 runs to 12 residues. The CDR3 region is CASRWDSNEQFF. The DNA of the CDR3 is TGTGCCAGCAGATGGGACAGCAATGAGCAGTTCTTC.

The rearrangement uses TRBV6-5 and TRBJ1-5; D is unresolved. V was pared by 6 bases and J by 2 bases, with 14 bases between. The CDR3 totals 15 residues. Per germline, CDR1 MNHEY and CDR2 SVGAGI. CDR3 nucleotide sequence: TGTGCCAGCAGCCCCGGCCCTTCGGGCAATCAGCCCCAGCATTTT. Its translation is CASSPGPSGNQPQHF.

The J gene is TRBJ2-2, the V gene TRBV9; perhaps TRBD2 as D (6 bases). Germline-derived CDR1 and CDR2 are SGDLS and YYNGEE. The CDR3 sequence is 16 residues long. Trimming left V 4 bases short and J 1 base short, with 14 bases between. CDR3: CASSSPGTRNTGELFF. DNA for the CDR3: TGTGCCAGCAGCTCACCCGGGACTCGGAACACCGGGGAGCTGTTTTTT.

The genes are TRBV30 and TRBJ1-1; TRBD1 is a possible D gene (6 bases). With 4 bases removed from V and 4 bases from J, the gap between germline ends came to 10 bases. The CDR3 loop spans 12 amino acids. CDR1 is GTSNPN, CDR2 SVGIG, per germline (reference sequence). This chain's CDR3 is CAWNSGVTEAFF. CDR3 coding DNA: TGTGCCTGGAACTCAGGGGTCACTGAAGCTTTCTTT.

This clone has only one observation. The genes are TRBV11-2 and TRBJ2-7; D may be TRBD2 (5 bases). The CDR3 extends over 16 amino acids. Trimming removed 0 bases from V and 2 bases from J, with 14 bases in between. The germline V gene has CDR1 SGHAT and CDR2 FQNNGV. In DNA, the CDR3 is TGTGCCAGCAGCTTAGAAGGAGGCGGCCCCACCTACGAGCAGTACTTC. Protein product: CASSLEGGGPTYEQYF.

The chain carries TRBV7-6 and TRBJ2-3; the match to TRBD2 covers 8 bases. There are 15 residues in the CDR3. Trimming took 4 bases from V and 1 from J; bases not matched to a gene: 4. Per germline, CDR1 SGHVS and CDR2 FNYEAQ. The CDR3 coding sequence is TGTGCCAGCAGCTCAAGCGGGGGACGCACAGATACGCAGTATTTT. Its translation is CASSSSGGRTDTQYF.

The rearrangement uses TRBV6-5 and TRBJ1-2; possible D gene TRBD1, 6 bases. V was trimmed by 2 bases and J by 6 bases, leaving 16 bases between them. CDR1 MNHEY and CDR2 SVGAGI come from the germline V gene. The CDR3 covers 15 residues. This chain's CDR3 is CASSYVPGAKNGYTF. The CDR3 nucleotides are TGTGCCAGCAGTTACGTCCCGGGGGCGAAAAATGGCTACACCTTC.